The sample holds one count of the clone carrying this T cell receptor (beta chain). The data stem from a study of T cell changes during pregnancy in multiple sclerosis. The table came from immunoSEQ multiplex PCR; TCRdb's copy has only in-frame clones and leaves some out. This sample carries roughly 32,000 clones, 91% of them seen once, and the ten largest clones take 3.5% to 5%. The ends were cut back, 1 base at V and 7 bases at J, with 10 bases in the middle. Per germline, CDR1 MGHDK and CDR2 SYGVNS. This CDR3 comprises 13 residues. V is TRBV25-1 and J is TRBJ1-2; D is perhaps TRBD1 (5 bases). Sequences were derived from CD8+ T cells from peripheral blood mononuclear cells, sampled in the second trimester of pregnancy. This TCR was sampled from a female donor in good health, enrolled as a control in a pregnancy study. Here the CDR3 DNA reads TGTGCCAGCAGTGAATCAAGGGGCTCTGGCTACACCTTC. Translating it yields CASSESRGSGYTF.